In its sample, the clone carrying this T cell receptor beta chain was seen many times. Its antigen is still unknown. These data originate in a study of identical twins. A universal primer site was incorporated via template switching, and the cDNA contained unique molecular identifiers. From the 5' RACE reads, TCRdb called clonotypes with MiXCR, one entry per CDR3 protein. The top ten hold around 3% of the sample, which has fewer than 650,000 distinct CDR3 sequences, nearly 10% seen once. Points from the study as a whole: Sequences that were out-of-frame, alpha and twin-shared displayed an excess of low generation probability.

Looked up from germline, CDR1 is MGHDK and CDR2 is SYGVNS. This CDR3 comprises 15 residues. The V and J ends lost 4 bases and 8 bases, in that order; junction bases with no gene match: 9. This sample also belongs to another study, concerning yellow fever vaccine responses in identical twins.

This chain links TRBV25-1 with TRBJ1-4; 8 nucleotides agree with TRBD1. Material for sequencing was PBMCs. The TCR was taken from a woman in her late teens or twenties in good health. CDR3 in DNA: TGTGCCAGCAGTGCTGGCGGGGCAGGGGGCGAAAAACTGTTTTTT. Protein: CASSAGGAGGEKLFF.